The 23 T cell receptor beta chains reported below all come from one sample, sequenced in a study of shared clonotypes between healthy human individuals (dated by TCRdb to the early 2020s). The library was built by means of the immunoSEQ multiplex PCR assay. This immuneACCESS table, as held by TCRdb, lists in-frame sequences with V and J called but not all clones. Of the missing ones, under half trace to an unresolved V gene in checked studies; the others have no known cause. This sample holds about 1,500,000 clones; roughly 96% were observed only once. 1% to 1.5% of the sample goes to the ten largest clones. The material sequenced was naive CD4+ T cells sorted from blood. The cell subset or site label of this sample denotes: CD45RA+ positively selected. The source is a man aged 25 to 40 in good health.

This chain connects TRBV28 to TRBJ1-1; D is perhaps TRBD1 (5 bases). This CDR3 comprises 12 residues. Germline CDR1 reads MDHEN; CDR2 reads SYDVKM. Trimming cost V 4 bases and J 5 bases, with 8 bases left between them. DNA for the CDR3: TGTGCCAGCAGTTCAGGGAGGACTGAAGCTTTCTTT. Its protein product is CASSSGRTEAFF.

The chain is built from TRBV5-1 and TRBJ1-2, with D perhaps TRBD1 (6 bases). CDR1 SGHRS and CDR2 YFSETQ come from the germline V gene. Trimming pared 0 bases from V and 4 bases from J, leaving 16 bases between. This CDR3 has 16 amino acids. The CDR3 coding sequence is TGCGCCAGCAGCTTGGCGGGGGTCAGGGGTTCCTATGGCTACACCTTC. Translating gives CASSLAGVRGSYGYTF.

The J gene is TRBJ2-6, the V gene TRBV14; no firm D call. The CDR3 is 15 amino acids. Germline loops: CDR1 SGHDN, CDR2 FVKESK. Trimming pared 0 bases from V and 4 bases from J, leaving 7 bases between. CDR3 DNA: TGTGCCAGCAGCCAAGAAGGGTCCGGGGCCAACGTCCTGACTTTC. Amino acids: CASSQEGSGANVLTF.

The J gene is TRBJ2-3, the V gene TRBV7-9, with 9 bases lining up with TRBD2. Germline values: CDR1 SEHNR, CDR2 FQNEAQ (reference sequence). The CDR3 sequence is 14 residues long. Trimming cost V 6 bases and J 0 bases; bases outside gene matches: 1. CDR3 nucleotides: TGTGCCAGCAGACTAGCGGGTAGCACAGATACGCAGTATTTT. Protein product: CASRLAGSTDTQYF. The variable domain in full, completed from reference TRBV7-9 and TRBJ2-3, reads DTGVSQNPRHKITKRGQNVTFRCDPISEHNRLYWYRQTLGQGPEFLTYFQNEAQLEKSRLLSDRFSAERPKGSFSTLEIQRTEQGDSAMYLCASRLAGSTDTQYFGPGTRLTVL.

The gene calls are TRBV5-1 and TRBJ1-4; D uncertain. Trimming pared 0 bases from V and 4 bases from J, leaving 4 bases between. The CDR3 spans 13 residues. Germline-derived CDR1 and CDR2 are SGHRS and YFSETQ. As DNA, the CDR3 is TGCGCCAGCAGCTTGGTCAGTAATGAAAAACTGTTTTTT. This translates into CASSLVSNEKLFF.

V is TRBV27 and J is TRBJ2-7, with 7 bases aligning to TRBD1. The J segment lost 2 bases and the V segment lost 6 bases, leaving 7 bases of the junction unmatched. The germline CDR1 and CDR2 sequences are MNHEY and SMNVEV (reference sequence). The CDR3 consists of 14 residues. CDR3 amino acids: CASSLYRGTYEQYF. DNA for the CDR3: TGTGCCAGCAGCTTGTACAGGGGAACCTACGAGCAGTACTTC.

The chain is built from TRBV7-9 and TRBJ1-2, with 7 bases fitting TRBD1. The V gene's germline CDR1 is SEHNR and CDR2 FQNEAQ (reference sequence). The J segment lost 8 bases and the V segment lost 2 bases, leaving 11 bases of the junction unmatched. The CDR3 is 15 residues long. The CDR3 here is CASSLLTGEVRGYTF. The CDR3 region has the DNA TGTGCCAGCAGCTTATTAACAGGGGAGGTGCGAGGCTACACCTTC.

This chain's CDR3 is CASSPHRRPQHF. In nucleotides, the CDR3 is TGTGCCAGCAGTCCCCACCGTCGGCCCCAGCATTTT. The V and J genes are TRBV28 and TRBJ1-5, with D hard to call. This CDR3 is 12 amino acids long. V lost 5 bases to trimming and J lost 9 bases, with 11 bases between them. Germline V CDR1 and CDR2: MDHEN, SYDVKM.

J is TRBJ2-1 and V is TRBV7-2; the D is unclear. Trimming removed 2 bases at V and 4 bases at J, with 15 bases between. CDR3 length: 16 amino acids. Germline assignment: CDR1 SGHTA and CDR2 FQGNSA. Written as DNA, the CDR3 is TGTGCCAGCAGCTTATACGAAGGGAAAGGGTACAATGAGCAGTTCTTC. It codes for CASSLYEGKGYNEQFF. Supplemented by reference TRBV7-2 and TRBJ2-1, the full variable domain reads GAGVSQSPSNKVTEKGKDVELRCDPISGHTALYWYRQSLGQGLEFLIYFQGNSAPDKSGLPSDRFSAERTGGSVSTLTIQRTQQEDSAVYLCASSLYEGKGYNEQFFGPGTRLTVL.

The chain has TRBV5-4 and TRBJ2-3; D is perhaps TRBD2 (6 bases). The CDR3 is made up of 19 amino acids. Trimming shortened V by 5 bases and J by 2 bases, and 27 bases separated the two germline ends. Germline loops: CDR1 SGHNT, CDR2 YYREEE (reference sequence). The CDR3 region is CASSIRLVGGIKTTDTQYF. CDR3 nucleotides: TGTGCCAGCAGTATTAGACTAGTAGGAGGAATAAAGACCACAGATACGCAGTATTTT.

This chain joins TRBV5-4 and TRBJ2-5, with 9 bases that match TRBD2. The CDR3 consists of 17 residues. With 0 bases clipped from V and 7 bases from J, the junction kept 13 bases outside the gene matches. CDR1 SGHNT and CDR2 YYREEE come from the germline V gene (reference sequence). The CDR3 reads CASSLGPREGRSGTQYF. In nucleotides, the CDR3 is TGTGCCAGCAGCTTGGGGCCGCGGGAGGGCCGGTCAGGGACCCAGTACTTC.

On this clone itself: Additional DNA sequences in this sample encode the identical CDR3. The chain carries TRBV5-1 and TRBJ2-3; D is unresolved. V lost 0 bases to trimming and J lost 0 bases, with 8 bases between them. Germline V gene lookup returns CDR1 SGHRS and CDR2 YFSETQ. The CDR3 has 15 amino acids. This chain's CDR3 is CASSLVSPSTDTQYF. The DNA of the CDR3 is TGCGCCAGCAGCTTGGTTAGCCCTAGCACAGATACGCAGTATTTT. The entire variable domain, with the rest obtained from reference TRBV5-1 and TRBJ2-3, is as follows: KAGVTQTPRYLIKTRGQQVTLSCSPISGHRSVSWYQQTPGQGLQFLFEYFSETQRNKGNFPGRFSGRQFSNSRSEMNVSTLELGDSALYLCASSLVSPSTDTQYFGPGTRLTVL.

The chain joins TRBV6-6 to TRBJ2-3; 7 bases match TRBD2. CDR3 size: 14 residues. V lost 10 bases, J lost 2 bases, and 9 bases stayed unmatched. Germline V gene data show CDR1 as MNHNY and CDR2 as SVGAGI (reference sequence). Written as DNA, the CDR3 is TGTGCCACCCAAGTAGCGGGTCCCACAGATACGCAGTATTTT. This encodes CATQVAGPTDTQYF.

This clone was counted a single time. This rearrangement joins TRBV7-9 to TRBJ2-1, with 10 nucleotides matching TRBD2. Germline loops: CDR1 SEHNR, CDR2 FQNEAQ (reference sequence). Trimming took 6 bases from V and 0 from J; bases not matched to a gene: 14. The CDR3 covers 19 residues. The CDR3 nucleotides are TGTGCCAGCAGGGCAGGGCAAGCGGGAGGGAAGAGCTCCTACAATGAGCAGTTCTTC. Its protein product is CASRAGQAGGKSSYNEQFF.

This clone showed up just once. CDR3 sequence: CSVVGVGGGPYEQYF. Written as DNA, the CDR3 is TGCAGCGTTGTAGGGGTAGGTGGGGGGCCATACGAGCAGTACTTC. V usage is TRBV29-1 and J usage is TRBJ2-7, with D perhaps TRBD1 or TRBD2 (6 bases each). Germline lookup yields CDR1 SQVTM and CDR2 ANQGSEA. Trimming removed 4 bases from V and 4 bases from J, with 20 bases in between. CDR3 size: 15 residues.

V gene TRBV5-1 combines with J gene TRBJ1-1; weak D call: TRBD1 (6 bases). Germline loops: CDR1 SGHRS, CDR2 YFSETQ. Trimming left V 4 bases short and J 4 bases short, with 14 bases between. The CDR3 totals 14 residues. CDR3 sequence (DNA): TGCGCCAGCAGCAGGGACACACCCGGCACTGAAGCTTTCTTT. Amino acids: CASSRDTPGTEAFF. Variable domain in full (rest from reference TRBV5-1 and TRBJ1-1): KAGVTQTPRYLIKTRGQQVTLSCSPISGHRSVSWYQQTPGQGLQFLFEYFSETQRNKGNFPGRFSGRQFSNSRSEMNVSTLELGDSALYLCASSRDTPGTEAFFGQGTRLTVV.

This chain connects TRBV6-1 to TRBJ2-1; D perhaps matches TRBD1 (6 bases). The germline V and J ends were trimmed by 3 bases and 7 bases, with 13 bases remaining between them. Germline-derived CDR1 and CDR2 are MNHNS and SASEGT. The CDR3 sequence is 14 residues long. The CDR3 DNA reads as TGTGCCAGCAGTGACCCGGGGACACGTAATGAGCAGTTCTTC. Translation: CASSDPGTRNEQFF.

The rearrangement links TRBV6-5 to TRBJ2-7; TRBD2 is a possible D gene (6 bases). V dropped 2 bases and J dropped 7 bases, with 12 bases sitting between them. Germline loops: CDR1 MNHEY, CDR2 SVGAGI. The length of the CDR3 is 13 residues. The CDR3 sequence is CASSYGLGREQYF. The CDR3 coding sequence is TGTGCCAGCAGTTACGGGTTGGGGAGGGAGCAGTACTTC.

This sequence joins TRBV5-4 and TRBJ1-4, with D possibly TRBD1 on 5 matching bases. The germline CDR1 and CDR2 sequences are SGHNT and YYREEE (reference sequence). The germline V and J ends were trimmed by 4 bases and 5 bases, with 12 bases remaining between them. CDR3 size: 14 residues. The CDR3 bases are TGTGCCAGCAGCGTGGGGGACGGAAATGAAAAACTGTTTTTT. It translates to CASSVGDGNEKLFF.

This chain connects TRBV7-2 to TRBJ2-3; D might be TRBD1 or TRBD2, each matching 5 bases. From germline, CDR1 is SGHTA and CDR2 FQGNSA. Trimming stripped 8 bases from V and 0 bases from J, with 12 bases between. The CDR3 extends over 14 amino acids. The CDR3 loop is CASGRGPSTDTQYF. The CDR3 DNA sequence: TGTGCCAGCGGACGGGGCCCTAGCACAGATACGCAGTATTTT.

The V and J genes are TRBV6-5 and TRBJ1-5; D may be TRBD1 (6 bases). The CDR3 is made up of 13 amino acids. V lost 5 bases to trimming and J lost 9 bases, with 14 bases between them. CDR1 is MNHEY, CDR2 SVGAGI, per germline. In DNA, the CDR3 is TGTGCCAGCAGTCTAAACAGGGTTCGGCCCCAGCATTTT. Its protein product is CASSLNRVRPQHF.

The CDR3 DNA sequence: TGTGCCAGCAGCTTAGATGGTAGCGGAGGCACAGATACGCAGTATTTT. Translated, it gives CASSLDGSGGTDTQYF. The chain employs TRBV11-3 and TRBJ2-3, with a weak D call TRBD2 (6 bases). Germline V gene lookup returns CDR1 SGHNT and CDR2 YENEEA. V lost 0 bases and J lost 1, with 11 bases in between. There are 16 residues in the CDR3.

The chain combines TRBV7-6 with TRBJ1-5; no reliable D call. CDR3 size: 14 residues. V shed 0 bases and J shed 11 bases, with 14 bases lying between them. Germline V lookup: CDR1 SGHVS, CDR2 FNYEAQ. The CDR3 is CASSLAGPAGAQHF. CDR3 coding DNA: TGTGCCAGCAGCTTAGCAGGGCCAGCCGGGGCCCAGCATTTT. Filled out from reference TRBV7-6 and TRBJ1-5, the complete variable domain reads GAGVSQSPRYKVTKRGQDVALRCDPISGHVSLYWYRQALGQGPEFLTYFNYEAQQDKSGLPNDRFSAERPEGSISTLTIQRTEQRDSAMYRCASSLAGPAGAQHFGDGTRLSIL.